This T cell receptor beta chain was profiled in a study of blood T cells in healthy people across ages. Regarding the study as a whole: The lack of PBMC sorting stopped any conclusive naive versus antigen-experienced comparison. Significant beta diversity loss was already apparent by age approximately 40, declining roughly linearly. The diversity estimates, figures obtained from one million T cells, were considered underestimates.

Using a J-beta primer mix together with a sample-barcoded 5' primer, a second PCR was run for roughly 6 to 12 cycles. Each cDNA molecule was tagged by a template-switch adaptor that had 12 random nucleotides. Each CDR3 protein gets one entry after TCRdb re-called the 5' RACE reads with MiXCR. The table includes approximately 1.5 million distinct CDR3 sequences, roughly 30% detected once. The CDR3 runs 13 residues. The V gene's germline CDR1 is SGHRS and CDR2 YFSETQ. Trimming stripped 1 base from V and 9 bases from J, with 11 bases between. Concerning this clonotype itself: What it binds is not known.

The chain joins TRBV5-1 to TRBJ1-5; D may be TRBD1 (5 bases). This TCR came from a woman aged 25 to 39 in good health. The specimen was blood. The CDR3 spells CASSLILGGPQHF. The CDR3 DNA reads TGCGCCAGCAGCTTGATTTTGGGGGGGCCCCAGCATTTT.